Presented here are 12 T cell receptor beta chains from one specimen sequenced in a study of shared clonotypes between healthy human individuals. Repertoires were generated with immunoSEQ multiplex PCR, while TCRdb's copy carries only in-frame clones and drops some. The repertoire holds 640,000 or so clones, with less than 80% as singletons. The specimen was memory CD4+ T cells sorted from blood. Stated subset: CD45RA-negative fraction. The receptors were gathered from a woman in her 30s in good health.

This clone was recorded only once. V usage is TRBV28 and J usage is TRBJ2-7, with 11 bases lining up with TRBD2. With V trimmed by 7 bases and J by 1 base, 6 bases remained unmatched. Germline loops: CDR1 MDHEN, CDR2 SYDVKM. This CDR3 has 15 amino acids. Here the CDR3 DNA reads TGTGCCAGCACCTGGGGGACTAGCGGTTCCTACGAGCAGTACTTC. It is translated as CASTWGTSGSYEQYF.

This clone was counted once. The rearrangement joins TRBV25-1 to TRBJ1-1; TRBD1 is a possible D gene (5 bases). Germline-derived CDR1 and CDR2 are MGHDK and SYGVNS. The V gene lost 4 bases and the J gene lost 4 bases, with 13 bases spanning the gap. The CDR3 is 14 amino acids. The DNA of the CDR3 is TGTGCCAGCAGTGCGGGCCAGGGCATCACTGAAGCTTTCTTT. Amino acids: CASSAGQGITEAFF.

In regard to this clone: Other DNA sequences within the sample encode an identical CDR3. The V gene is TRBV7-6, the J gene TRBJ2-7; tentative D call: TRBD2 (5 bases). Trimming pared 5 bases from V and 7 bases from J, leaving 15 bases between. This CDR3 contains 13 residues. Germline CDR1 SGHVS, CDR2 FNYEAQ. CDR3 nucleotide sequence: TGTGCCAGCAGCCCTCCCCGGGGTGGAGAGCAGTACTTC. This gives the protein CASSPPRGGEQYF.

The table lists this clone with a few counts. The chain joins TRBV11-2 to TRBJ2-2; TRBD1 might be the D (6 bases). The CDR3 runs 15 residues. CDR1 is SGHAT, CDR2 FQNNGV, per germline. V was clipped by 1 base and J by 3 bases, with 9 bases between them. The CDR3 DNA follows: TGTGCCAGCAGCTTAGTTAGGGGGTACACCGGGGAGCTGTTTTTT. As protein: CASSLVRGYTGELFF.

V usage is TRBV18 and J usage is TRBJ1-1; D is unresolved. Looked up from germline, CDR1 is KGHSH and CDR2 is LQKENI. Trimming left V 5 bases short and J 1 base short, with 11 bases between. This CDR3 spans 14 amino acids. The CDR3: CASSSETANTEAFF. The CDR3 region has the DNA TGTGCCAGCTCATCCGAAACGGCGAACACTGAAGCTTTCTTT.

CDR3 in amino acids: CASSHIAGSSYNEQFF. CDR3 coding DNA: TGTGCCAGCAGCCATATAGCGGGGAGCTCCTACAATGAGCAGTTCTTC. The rearrangement links TRBV14 to TRBJ2-1; 8 bases match TRBD2. The CDR3 length is 16 residues. The germline CDR1 and CDR2 sequences are SGHDN and FVKESK. The ends lost 3 bases at V and 0 bases at J; junction bases unmatched: 4. The whole variable domain, remainder taken from reference TRBV14 and TRBJ2-1, is EAGVTQFPSHSVIEKGQTVTLRCDPISGHDNLYWYRRVMGKEIKFLLHFVKESKQDESGMPNNRFLAERTGGTYSTLKVQPAELEDSGVYFCASSHIAGSSYNEQFFGPGTRLTVL.

As DNA, the CDR3 is TGTGCCAGCTCCCAAAACAGGGATTCCGAGCAGTACTTC. Translation gives CASSQNRDSEQYF. The chain joins TRBV18 to TRBJ2-7, with TRBD1 as a possible D gene (6 bases). The germline gives CDR1 KGHSH, CDR2 LQKENI. This CDR3 comprises 13 residues. With 6 bases removed from V and 6 bases from J, the gap between germline ends came to 15 bases.

J is TRBJ1-1 and V is TRBV2; D possibly corresponds to TRBD1 (5 bases). This CDR3 region has 14 residues. The germline V and J ends were trimmed by 7 bases and 5 bases, with 17 bases remaining between them. Germline CDR1 SNHLY, CDR2 FYNNEI. The CDR3 bases are TGTGCCAGCAAAAGGGGAGGGAAGGGAACTGAAGCTTTCTTT. It is translated as CASKRGGKGTEAFF.

The CDR3 is CASSEAPGRVSGYTF. The CDR3 nucleotides are TGTGCCAGCAGTGAAGCACCCGGACGGGTAAGCGGCTACACCTTC. This chain links TRBV2 with TRBJ1-2, with no clear D. The CDR3 totals 15 residues. CDR1 is SNHLY and CDR2 is FYNNEI in the germline V gene. With 0 bases removed from V and 8 bases from J, the gap between germline ends came to 16 bases.

Concerning this clone itself: Distinct nucleotide sequences in the sample also encode this CDR3. J is TRBJ2-7 and V is TRBV7-9; D perhaps matches TRBD2 (6 bases). Trimming took 0 bases from V and 3 from J, leaving 6 bases between them. This CDR3 spans 13 amino acids. Germline CDR1 SEHNR, CDR2 FQNEAQ (reference sequence). CDR3 sequence reads: CASSLAGGYEQYF. The CDR3 DNA follows: TGTGCCAGCAGCTTAGCGGGGGGCTACGAGCAGTACTTC.

The chain recombines TRBV5-4 with TRBJ2-5; 8 bases fit TRBD1. CDR3 length equals 14 residues. Germline trimming cut 4 bases from V and 1 base from J; bases unmatched to any gene: 3. Germline CDR1 and CDR2: SGHNT and YYREEE (reference sequence). The CDR3 loop reads CASSRQGFQETQYF. CDR3 sequence (DNA): TGTGCCAGCAGCCGACAGGGGTTCCAAGAGACCCAGTACTTC. Full variable domain (missing parts from reference TRBV5-4 and TRBJ2-5): ETGVTQSPTHLIKTRGQQVTLRCSSQSGHNTVSWYQQALGQGPQFIFQYYREEENGRGNFPPRFSGLQFPNYSSELNVNALELDDSALYLCASSRQGFQETQYFGPGTRLLVL.

The J gene is TRBJ1-1, the V gene TRBV2; D gene unclear. Germline lookup yields CDR1 SNHLY and CDR2 FYNNEI. The CDR3 loop spans 14 amino acids. Deletions cut 8 bases from V and 0 bases from J, with 13 bases between. The CDR3 here is CASQLKDLNTEAFF. The CDR3 coding sequence is TGTGCCAGCCAACTCAAGGACCTGAACACTGAAGCTTTCTTT.